This T cell receptor beta chain comes out of a study of long-term antiretroviral therapy in people with HIV. Background on the study: The earliest samples predate the 2015 immediate-ART recommendation by about a decade.

Study outcomes and limitations: ART preceded a rise in diversity that nonetheless stayed lower than in transplant donor controls. All time points showed a repertoire dominated by clones expanded before ART.

To note about this clone: What it recognizes is unknown.

CDR3 size: 17 residues. The J segment lost 0 bases and the V segment lost 5 bases, leaving 10 bases of the junction unmatched. Germline assignment: CDR1 PRHDT and CDR2 FYEKMQ (reference sequence). The run of the v3.0 immunoSEQ assay was at survey level. Profiled with immunoSEQ multiplex PCR; TCRdb holds only in-frame clones, not every one. Of 28,000 or so clones listed, 65% to 85% are singletons. The V call is TRBV13, the J call TRBJ2-4; 7 bases line up with TRBD1. Sample: unsorted PBMCs, taken 0.4 years after starting antiretroviral therapy. This clonotype originated in a man aged 18 to 35 with HIV. The CDR3 here is CASSIARTGLAKNIQYF. CDR3 coding DNA: TGTGCCAGCAGCATAGCCCGGACAGGACTAGCCAAAAACATTCAGTACTTC.